The entry that follows covers one TCR beta chain sequence. This CDR3 is also generated by other DNA sequences in the sample. The data were obtained in a study of blood T cell repertoires in COVID-19. With 5 bases removed from V and 4 bases from J, the gap between germline ends came to 14 bases. Germline lookup yields CDR1 MNHEY and CDR2 SVGAGI. This CDR3 is 14 amino acids long. Produced via immunoSEQ multiplex PCR; TCRdb's table is partial and in-frame only. The table includes fewer than 350,000 clones, more than 85% detected once. The source of this sequence is a man aged 40-49 years with acute or convalescent COVID-19. The chain is built from TRBV6-5 and TRBJ1-1, with D tentatively TRBD1 (6 bases). Sequencing input: peripheral blood. As DNA, the CDR3 is TGTGCCAGCAGTCTACAGGGCGGGGGCACTGAAGCTTTCTTT. It translates to CASSLQGGGTEAFF.